These 20 T cell receptor beta chains originate from one sample sequenced in a study of blood T cell repertoires in COVID-19. Profiling relied on immunoSEQ multiplex PCR, and the TCRdb table lists in-frame clones only, not all of them. The table has roughly 69,000 clones, roughly 76% seen once. Specimen: peripheral blood. These receptors were taken from a human donor in a cohort sampled during active COVID-19.

This clone was observed once. The chain has TRBV11-3 and TRBJ1-1; D is undetermined. Germline V CDR1 and CDR2: SGHNT, YENEEA. V was trimmed by 5 bases and J by 4 bases, leaving 11 bases between them. The CDR3 extends over 13 amino acids. This CDR3 reads CASSPKTGTEAFF. The CDR3 DNA reads as TGTGCCAGCAGCCCTAAAACGGGCACTGAAGCTTTCTTT.

V is TRBV3-1 (or the pseudogene TRBV3-2) and J is TRBJ1-6; D is uncertain. V lost 1 base and J 6 bases, leaving 13 bases between the germline ends. This CDR3 comprises 16 residues. In germline, CDR1 is LGHDT, CDR2 YNNKEL (reference sequence). CDR3 nucleotide sequence: TGTGCCAGCAGCCAAGTTGGTCGAGCCCGTAATTCACCCCTCCACTTT. This gives the protein CASSQVGRARNSPLHF.

As concerns this clone: Other DNA sequences within the sample encode an identical CDR3. The chain joins TRBV10-3 to TRBJ1-5; perhaps TRBD1 as D (5 bases). The CDR3 covers 14 residues. Germline CDR1 reads ENHRY; CDR2 reads SYGVKD. V shed 4 bases and J shed 2 bases, with 9 bases lying between them. The CDR3 region is CAISGTGGNQPQHF. The CDR3 region has the DNA TGTGCCATCAGTGGAACAGGAGGCAATCAGCCCCAGCATTTT.

The chain carries TRBV9 and TRBJ1-5; tentative D call: TRBD1 (6 bases). Trimming cost V 0 bases and J 9 bases, with 13 bases left between them. The CDR3 is 14 residues long. CDR1 and CDR2 (germline): SGDLS, YYNGEE. As DNA, the CDR3 is TGTGCCAGCAGCGTAGGGGGGCCCCTCCGGCCCCAGCATTTT. It codes for CASSVGGPLRPQHF.

The rearrangement links TRBV4-3 to TRBJ2-6, with D possibly matching TRBD1 (6 bases). The CDR3 is made up of 15 amino acids. V lost 4 bases and J lost 8, with 15 bases in between. Germline V lookup: CDR1 LGHNA, CDR2 YSLEER. The CDR3 DNA reads as TGCGCCAGCAGCCGCGGACAGCTCGCGACCAACGTCCTGACTTTC. Translated, it gives CASSRGQLATNVLTF.

The gene calls are TRBV2 and TRBJ2-3; 10 positions agree with TRBD2. This CDR3 has 14 amino acids. Per germline, CDR1 SNHLY and CDR2 FYNNEI. V trimming: 6 bases; J trimming: 5 bases; junction bases outside the gene matches: 5. CDR3 sequence (DNA): TGTGCCAGCAGCACAGCGGGGGGGCTAGATACGCAGTATTTT. Protein product: CASSTAGGLDTQYF.

V gene TRBV6-2 or TRBV6-3 combines with J gene TRBJ2-7; D gene unclear. This CDR3 is 14 amino acids long. Per germline, CDR1 MNHEY and CDR2 SVGEGT. V was cut by 0 bases and J by 6 bases, with 12 bases left in between. CDR3 DNA sequence: TGTGCCAGCAGTTACTCGATACGACTTTCCGAGCAGTACTTC. Translation: CASSYSIRLSEQYF.

The rearrangement uses TRBV19 and TRBJ1-4; 8 bases are a match to TRBD1. This CDR3 contains 13 residues. Germline values: CDR1 LNHDA, CDR2 SQIVND (reference sequence). Losses at the gene ends were 5 bases for V and 10 bases for J; bases not matched to a gene: 6. The CDR3 sequence: CASSLGQEGKLFF. DNA for the CDR3: TGTGCCAGTAGTCTGGGACAGGAGGGAAAACTGTTTTTT.

Ten or more counts support this clone. V and J are TRBV19 and TRBJ2-1; D is undetermined. V shed 3 bases and J shed 3 bases, with 18 bases lying between them. CDR3 size: 17 residues. Per germline, CDR1 LNHDA and CDR2 SQIVND (reference sequence). CDR3 sequence (DNA): TGTGCCAGTAGTATCGGAACCGACTCCCTGGGCTACAATGAGCAGTTCTTC. Translated, it gives CASSIGTDSLGYNEQFF. The full variable domain, rest sourced from reference TRBV19 and TRBJ2-1, is DGGITQSPKYLFRKEGQNVTLSCEQNLNHDAMYWYRQDPGQGLRLIYYSQIVNDFQKGDIAEGYSVSREKKESFPLTVTSAQKNPTAFYLCASSIGTDSLGYNEQFFGPGTRLTVL.

The chain couples TRBV25-1 to TRBJ1-1; 8 bases are a match to TRBD1. Germline CDR1 MGHDK, CDR2 SYGVNS. This CDR3 comprises 14 residues. V lost 6 bases and J lost 1; bases outside the gene matches: 4. The CDR3, as DNA: TGTGCCAGCAGACGGACAGGGTCGAACACTGAAGCTTTCTTT. Translation: CASRRTGSNTEAFF.

In regard to this clone: An end of the junction differs from the germline gene, which may be a read error. The chain employs TRBV4-1 and TRBJ2-1, with D tentatively TRBD2 (7 bases). This CDR3 is built from 17 residues. From germline, CDR1 is MGHRA and CDR2 YSYEKL. Here the CDR3 DNA reads TGCGCCAGCAACCAAGGAAGTTTGCGGGGGCTTCGGAATGAGCAGTTCTTC. Translating it yields CASNQGSLRGLRNEQFF.

This clone has a single count. The CDR3: CASSAPGTSNETQYF. The CDR3 DNA sequence: TGTGCCAGCAGTGCCCCCGGGACTTCGAACGAGACCCAGTACTTC. The chain joins TRBV25-1 to TRBJ2-5, with TRBD2 as a possible D gene (6 bases). The CDR3 length is 15 residues. Germline CDR1 MGHDK, CDR2 SYGVNS. V lost 4 bases, J lost 5 bases, and 17 bases lay in between.

This clone was recorded only once. The chain employs TRBV5-5 and TRBJ2-7, with 8 nucleotides matching TRBD1. This CDR3 has 15 residues. V gave up 4 bases and J gave up 2 bases; unmatched junction bases: 8. Germline CDR1 SGHKS, CDR2 YYEKEE (reference sequence). CDR3 DNA: TGTGCCAGCAGCGAGAGGACAGGGCCCACCTACGAGCAGTACTTC. It translates to CASSERTGPTYEQYF.

As regards this clone: Other DNA variants within this sample encode the same CDR3. V usage is TRBV3-1 (or the pseudogene TRBV3-2) and J usage is TRBJ1-5; 7 bases are a match to TRBD1. There are 15 residues in the CDR3. The germline CDR1 and CDR2 sequences are LGHDT and YNNKEL (reference sequence). J gave up 0 bases and V 2 bases, and 1 base lay outside the gene matches. In nucleotides, the CDR3 is TGTGCCAGCAGCCAAAGACAGGGTAGCAATCAGCCCCAGCATTTT. It codes for CASSQRQGSNQPQHF.

This clone occurred a few times. The chain is built from TRBV28 and TRBJ2-1; a weak D match, TRBD2 (6 bases). This CDR3 spans 16 amino acids. Trimming took 6 bases from V and 1 from J, leaving 16 bases between them. The germline gives CDR1 MDHEN, CDR2 SYDVKM. The CDR3 sequence: CASSPFGGRSYNEQFF. The CDR3 region has the DNA TGTGCCAGCAGCCCGTTCGGGGGAAGGTCCTACAATGAGCAGTTCTTC.

This clone occurred a few times. The chain links TRBV2 to TRBJ2-7; D gene uncertain. This CDR3 has 14 amino acids. V was clipped by 5 bases and J by 2 bases, with 13 bases between them. Germline CDR1 SNHLY, CDR2 FYNNEI. The chain's CDR3 is CASSPVVVPYEQYF. The CDR3 DNA sequence: TGTGCCAGCAGTCCGGTTGTGGTCCCCTACGAGCAGTACTTC.

V is TRBV10-3 and J is TRBJ2-2; 8 bases are shared with TRBD2. The germline V gene has CDR1 ENHRY and CDR2 SYGVKD. Trimming cost V 0 bases and J 4 bases; bases outside gene matches: 7. The CDR3 covers 17 residues. The CDR3 sequence is CAISESGRGGSTGELFF. The CDR3 nucleotides read TGTGCCATCAGTGAGTCGGGACGGGGGGGCTCCACCGGGGAGCTGTTTTTT.

The CDR3, as DNA: TGTGCCAGCAGTGAAGGGACAGATAAGGGTACGCAGTATTTT. This codes for CASSEGTDKGTQYF. The J gene is TRBJ2-3, the V gene TRBV6-1; perhaps TRBD1 as D (6 bases). Per germline, CDR1 MNHNS and CDR2 SASEGT. Trimming took 1 base from V and 8 from J, leaving 13 bases between them. The CDR3 is 14 residues long.

The V and J genes are TRBV25-1 and TRBJ1-4, with D tentatively TRBD1 (5 bases). Trimming removed 7 bases at V and 12 bases at J, with 12 bases between. Germline values: CDR1 MGHDK, CDR2 SYGVNS. This CDR3 is 11 amino acids long. The CDR3 region has the DNA TGTGCCAGCACTACAGGAACGGAACTGTTTTTT. Protein product: CASTTGTELFF.

This clone was observed a few times. The chain recombines TRBV10-2 with TRBJ2-2, with D perhaps TRBD2 (5 bases). V was cut by 6 bases and J by 7 bases, with 12 bases left in between. CDR1 is WSHSY, CDR2 SAAADI, per germline. The CDR3 length is 13 residues. CDR3 loop: CASSDGIFGELFF. The CDR3 coding sequence is TGCGCCAGCAGCGACGGGATCTTCGGGGAGCTGTTTTTT.